Below are 25 T cell receptor beta chains sequenced from a single sample in a study of T cell responses to AZD1222 COVID-19 vaccine (dated by TCRdb to about 2021). The method behind the library was the immunoSEQ multiplex PCR assay. The table comes from immuneACCESS by way of TCRdb, which keeps in-frame sequences with V and J called. Part of the clones is missing from these tables; in studies checked, under half for an unresolved V gene and the rest for unknown reasons. A total of about 110,000 clones appear in this sample, around nine tenths of them only once. Clones ranked in the top ten supply around 4.5% of the sample. Explained via the paper, the time point label denotes: about 28 days (+/-7) after the second vaccine dose. This specimen was peripheral blood, taken 28 days after the second AZD1222 dose. The receptors shown here come from an adult who received the AZD1222 COVID-19 vaccine.

This clone has more than one count but fewer than ten. The chain employs TRBV29-1 and TRBJ2-7, with 7 bases lining up with TRBD1. This CDR3 contains 14 residues. Germline V gene sequence: CDR1 SQVTM, CDR2 ANQGSEA. After removal of 0 bases from V and 6 bases from J, the junction contained 8 bases not matched to a gene. The CDR3 reads CSVEDLGTVGEQYF. CDR3 nucleotides: TGCAGCGTTGAAGATCTTGGGACAGTCGGCGAGCAGTACTTC.

V and J are TRBV9 and TRBJ1-2, with TRBD1 as a possible D gene (5 bases). Looked up from germline, CDR1 is SGDLS and CDR2 is YYNGEE. Trimming took off 10 bases at V and 2 bases at J, with 18 bases between the two ends. The CDR3 spans 14 residues. The CDR3 loop reads CARTRGGENYGYTF. DNA of the CDR3: TGTGCCCGCACCCGGGGGGGGGAGAACTATGGCTACACCTTC. The full variable domain, in which reference TRBV9 and TRBJ1-2 provide the parts outside the CDR3, is DSGVTQTPKHLITATGQRVTLRCSPRSGDLSVYWYQQSLDQGLQFLIQYYNGEERAKGNILERFSAQQFPDLHSELNLSSLELGDSALYFCARTRGGENYGYTFGSGTRLTVV.

The chain links TRBV2 to TRBJ2-5, with D unresolved. CDR3 length: 11 amino acids. CDR1 is SNHLY, CDR2 FYNNEI, per germline. Trimming stripped 4 bases from V and 4 bases from J, with 4 bases between. The CDR3 sequence: CASSVRETQYF. The CDR3 DNA follows: TGTGCCAGCAGTGTTCGAGAGACCCAGTACTTC.

This sequence joins TRBV19 and TRBJ1-3; a weak D match, TRBD1 (6 bases). The germline V gene encodes CDR1 LNHDA and CDR2 SQIVND (reference sequence). This CDR3 is 15 amino acids long. V dropped 4 bases and J dropped 7 bases, with 17 bases sitting between them. The CDR3 sequence: CASSTRDIRRNTIYF. The CDR3 nucleotides are TGTGCCAGTAGTACAAGGGACATAAGGAGGAACACCATATATTTT.

The chain combines TRBV10-3 with TRBJ1-2; no clear D. Trimming removed 6 bases from V and 0 bases from J, with 14 bases in between. The CDR3 length is 15 residues. Germline V lookup: CDR1 ENHRY, CDR2 SYGVKD. CDR3 DNA sequence: TGTGCCATCAGCTACCTCGCCGACTCTAACTATGGCTACACCTTC. This codes for CAISYLADSNYGYTF.

The chain uses TRBV3-1 (or the pseudogene TRBV3-2) and TRBJ2-1, with 9 nucleotides matching TRBD2. Trimming cost V 4 bases and J 0 bases; bases outside gene matches: 4. The CDR3 extends over 16 amino acids. Looked up from germline, CDR1 is LGHDT and CDR2 is YNNKEL (reference sequence). CDR3 sequence: CASSPRSGSSYNEQFF. CDR3 coding DNA: TGTGCCAGCAGCCCACGTAGCGGGAGCTCCTACAATGAGCAGTTCTTC.

CDR3 sequence: CASSVVGRGGSDEQFF. In DNA, the CDR3 is TGTGCCAGCAGCGTAGTGGGACGGGGGGGCTCCGATGAGCAGTTCTTC. The V call is TRBV9, the J call TRBJ2-1; the match to TRBD2 covers 8 bases. The ends lost 0 bases at V and 8 bases at J; junction bases unmatched: 10. The germline V gene encodes CDR1 SGDLS and CDR2 YYNGEE. This CDR3 spans 16 amino acids. Using reference TRBV9 and TRBJ2-1 for the parts outside the CDR3, the full variable domain is DSGVTQTPKHLITATGQRVTLRCSPRSGDLSVYWYQQSLDQGLQFLIQYYNGEERAKGNILERFSAQQFPDLHSELNLSSLELGDSALYFCASSVVGRGGSDEQFFGPGTRLTVL.

The chain recombines TRBV5-4 with TRBJ1-1, with D perhaps TRBD1 (5 bases). Trimming took 5 bases from V and 1 from J, leaving 12 bases between them. This CDR3 is built from 14 residues. CDR1 and CDR2 (germline): SGHNT, YYREEE (reference sequence). CDR3 in amino acids: CASRYTGGNTEAFF. The CDR3 nucleotides read TGTGCCAGCAGATATACAGGCGGGAACACTGAAGCTTTCTTT.

The chain joins TRBV5-4 to TRBJ1-1, with a possible D match to TRBD1 (5 bases). Germline V gene sequence: CDR1 SGHNT, CDR2 YYREEE (reference sequence). V lost 0 bases and J lost 6, with 9 bases in between. This CDR3 is built from 13 residues. In DNA, the CDR3 is TGTGCCAGCAGCTTGGCCCAGGGCCCTGAAGCTTTCTTT. Its translation is CASSLAQGPEAFF.

The chain is built from TRBV19 and TRBJ2-3; tentatively, D is TRBD1 or TRBD2 (5 bases each). The CDR3 consists of 12 residues. V was trimmed by 8 bases and J by 6 bases, leaving 12 bases between them. The germline V gene has CDR1 LNHDA and CDR2 SQIVND (reference sequence). The DNA for the CDR3 is TGTGCCAGTTGGGACCTTGCCGATACGCAGTATTTT. This codes for CASWDLADTQYF.

J is TRBJ1-4 and V is TRBV13; D not certain. V lost 6 bases, J lost 3 bases, and 11 bases lay in between. Germline lookup yields CDR1 PRHDT and CDR2 FYEKMQ (reference sequence). The CDR3 contains 14 residues. CDR3 nucleotides: TGTGCCAGCAGAAAGGGCCCGCCTAATGAAAAACTGTTTTTT. This gives the protein CASRKGPPNEKLFF. Together with reference TRBV13 and TRBJ1-4, the CDR3 gives the full variable domain: AAGVIQSPRHLIKEKRETATLKCYPIPRHDTVYWYQQGPGQDPQFLISFYEKMQSDKGSIPDRFSAQQFSDYHSELNMSSLELGDSALYFCASRKGPPNEKLFFGSGTQLSVL.

The rearrangement uses TRBV4-1 and TRBJ2-7, with unresolved D. Germline assignment: CDR1 MGHRA and CDR2 YSYEKL. V shed 5 bases and J shed 9 bases, with 23 bases lying between them. This CDR3 has 15 residues. The CDR3 reads CASSSRVEIGNGQYF. Written as DNA, the CDR3 is TGCGCCAGCAGCTCCCGGGTAGAAATAGGGAACGGGCAGTACTTC.

The rearrangement links TRBV28 to TRBJ2-7, with 8 bases aligning to TRBD1. V was clipped by 9 bases and J by 4 bases; unmatched bases: 14. CDR1 and CDR2 (germline): MDHEN, SYDVKM. This CDR3 spans 15 amino acids. The CDR3 DNA sequence: TGTGCCAGTATCGGGACCGGGACAGGAGCATACGAGCAGTACTTC. Translation: CASIGTGTGAYEQYF.

The chain is built from TRBV28 and TRBJ1-2; D is perhaps TRBD1 (5 bases). Germline loops: CDR1 MDHEN, CDR2 SYDVKM. The CDR3 length is 14 residues. V gave up 5 bases and J gave up 4 bases, with 14 bases separating them. CDR3 nucleotides: TGTGCCAGCAGTGTACCTTGGGGGGGCTATGGCTACACCTTC. This translates into CASSVPWGGYGYTF.

The chain employs TRBV18 and TRBJ1-3; no reliable D call. Trimming took off 8 bases at V and 2 bases at J, with 4 bases between the two ends. There are 11 residues in the CDR3. Germline assignment: CDR1 KGHSH and CDR2 LQKENI. The CDR3 is CASLTGNTIYF. The CDR3 region has the DNA TGTGCCAGCCTTACTGGAAACACCATATATTTT. The full variable domain, with the rest looked up from reference TRBV18 and TRBJ1-3, is NAGVMQNPRHLVRRRGQEARLRCSPMKGHSHVYWYRQLPEEGLKFMVYLQKENIIDESGMPKERFSAEFPKEGPSILRIQQVVRGDSAAYFCASLTGNTIYFGEGSWLTVV.

The rearrangement joins TRBV30 to TRBJ2-1; D not resolved. With 6 bases removed from V and 0 bases from J, the gap between germline ends came to 9 bases. Germline assignment: CDR1 GTSNPN and CDR2 SVGIG (reference sequence). This CDR3 has 13 amino acids. The CDR3 DNA reads TGTGCCTGCAGCCTAAGCTCCTACAATGAGCAGTTCTTC. Encoded protein: CACSLSSYNEQFF.

This chain links TRBV9 with TRBJ2-7; D ambiguous. This CDR3 comprises 15 residues. Germline lookup yields CDR1 SGDLS and CDR2 YYNGEE. V dropped 4 bases and J dropped 0 bases, with 14 bases sitting between them. As DNA, the CDR3 is TGTGCCAGCAGCCCCCTCCCGGGCGTCTCCTACGAGCAGTACTTC. Protein product: CASSPLPGVSYEQYF. The whole variable domain, filled in from reference TRBV9 and TRBJ2-7, reads DSGVTQTPKHLITATGQRVTLRCSPRSGDLSVYWYQQSLDQGLQFLIQYYNGEERAKGNILERFSAQQFPDLHSELNLSSLELGDSALYFCASSPLPGVSYEQYFGPGTRLTVT.

This chain uses TRBV7-9 with TRBJ1-3; unclear D gene. CDR1 and CDR2 (germline): SEHNR, FQNEAQ (reference sequence). The CDR3 sequence is 13 residues long. Deletions cut 5 bases from V and 4 bases from J, with 9 bases between. The CDR3 spells CASSEDSGNTIYF. The CDR3 DNA sequence: TGTGCCAGCAGCGAGGATTCAGGAAACACCATATATTTT. The full variable domain, its missing parts supplied by reference TRBV7-9 and TRBJ1-3, is DTGVSQNPRHKITKRGQNVTFRCDPISEHNRLYWYRQTLGQGPEFLTYFQNEAQLEKSRLLSDRFSAERPKGSFSTLEIQRTEQGDSAMYLCASSEDSGNTIYFGEGSWLTVV.

The genes are TRBV5-8 and TRBJ1-6; TRBD1 might be the D (5 bases). The V end lost 1 base, the J end lost 9 bases, and 14 bases lay between the germline ends. Germline V gene sequence: CDR1 SGHTS, CDR2 YDEGEE. CDR3 length equals 15 residues. CDR3 nucleotide sequence: TGTGCCAGCAGCTTGAGCCCGGGGCCGGGTTCACCCCTCCACTTT. It codes for CASSLSPGPGSPLHF. Full variable domain (remainder filled in from reference TRBV5-8 and TRBJ1-6): EAGVTQSPTHLIKTRGQQATLRCSPISGHTSVYWYQQALGLGLQFLLWYDEGEERNRGNFPPRFSGRQFPNYSSELNVNALELEDSALYLCASSLSPGPGSPLHFGNGTRLTVT.

The V call is TRBV4-2, the J call TRBJ1-5; TRBD1 matches at 10 bases. CDR1 LGHNA and CDR2 YNFKEQ come from the germline V gene. J was trimmed by 8 bases and V by 5 bases; bases with no gene match: 12. This CDR3 contains 16 residues. For the CDR3, the DNA is TGTGCCAGCAGCAATCCGGGACAGGGGCTTGGAGAGCCCCAGCATTTT. This codes for CASSNPGQGLGEPQHF.

This chain joins TRBV7-9 and TRBJ2-7; 7 bases align to TRBD2. The junction had 6 bases not matched to a gene; V was cut back by 5 bases and J by 5 bases. The germline V gene has CDR1 SEHNR and CDR2 FQNEAQ (reference sequence). The CDR3 totals 13 residues. The CDR3 region is CASSPRAGDEQYF. DNA of the CDR3: TGTGCCAGCAGCCCCCGTGCGGGGGACGAGCAGTACTTC.

The chain links TRBV21-1 to TRBJ1-1. TRBV21-1 is a recognized pseudogene. The length of the CDR3 is 11 residues. CDR3 amino acids: CARPFSRWAFF. The CDR3 nucleotides read TGTGCCAGGCCATTCTCCCGTTGGGCTTTCTTT.

The chain is built from TRBV29-1 and TRBJ2-7; 9 bases are shared with TRBD1. Germline V lookup: CDR1 SQVTM, CDR2 ANQGSEA. CDR3 length: 13 residues. With V trimmed by 6 bases and J by 2 bases, 5 bases remained unmatched. The CDR3 region has the DNA TGCAGCGTCGGACAGGGGCTTACCTACGAGCAGTACTTC. Residues: CSVGQGLTYEQYF.

This clone was counted once. This chain uses TRBV6-5 with TRBJ1-4; D is ambiguous. V was shortened by 0 bases and J by 8 bases, with 7 bases between the two germline ends. The CDR3 has 13 amino acids. The germline V gene encodes CDR1 MNHEY and CDR2 SVGAGI. The CDR3 spells CASSYSPGEKLFF. For the CDR3, the DNA is TGTGCCAGCAGTTACTCGCCGGGGGAAAAACTGTTTTTT.

The chain employs TRBV10-3 and TRBJ2-2; 11 bases line up with TRBD2. This CDR3 region has 15 residues. Germline V gene data show CDR1 as ENHRY and CDR2 as SYGVKD. V shed 8 bases, J shed 1 base, and the junction held 3 bases outside the gene matches. As DNA, the CDR3 is TGTGCCATCTCCGGACTAGCGGGGAACACCGGGGAGCTGTTTTTT. Its protein is CAISGLAGNTGELFF.